These 10 T cell receptor beta chains were sequenced from one sample in a study of blood T cells in healthy people across ages (dated by TCRdb to the mid-2010s). Library preparation employed 5' RACE. Sequenced on an Illumina HiSeq 2500. A second about 7 to 12 cycle PCR used a sample-barcoded 5' primer and a J-beta primer mix. TCRdb reanalyzed the raw reads on its own, using fastp at Q25 for trimming and MiXCR for clone calling, and kept in-frame beta chains. Rows are unified per CDR3 protein, each entry keeping the most common DNA and genes. For this sample the table gives more than 600,000 distinct CDR3 sequences, of which 20% to 25% were detected only once. Of the sample, 9% to 9.5% is held by the ten largest clones. This sample was also put to use in a study of T cells of mothers and their children.

Sequencing was carried out using blood. The receptors were sampled from a boy between 10 and 17 years old in good health.

This clonotype was seen a handful of times. The V call is TRBV6-5, the J call TRBJ2-7, with D perhaps TRBD2 (6 bases). The V end was cut by 2 bases, the J end by 0 bases, with 11 bases between. Germline V lookup: CDR1 MNHEY, CDR2 SVGAGI. The CDR3 runs 15 residues. CDR3 residues: CASSYGRGGSYEQYF. The CDR3 nucleotides are TGTGCCAGCAGTTACGGGCGGGGAGGCTCCTACGAGCAGTACTTC.

This clonotype was seen a few times. The chain couples TRBV28 to TRBJ2-7; 12 bases map to TRBD2. The CDR3 totals 13 residues. With 6 bases clipped from V and 7 bases from J, the junction kept 4 bases outside the gene matches. Germline-derived CDR1 and CDR2 are MDHEN and SYDVKM. The DNA for the CDR3 is TGTGCCAGCAGGACTAGCGGGAGAGTAGAGCAGTACTTC. Translating gives CASRTSGRVEQYF.

This clonotype has more than one count but fewer than ten. J is TRBJ2-5 and V is TRBV4-2; 7 bases fit TRBD1. The J call may be faulty, since TRBJ2-7 better matches the DNA end. The CDR3 totals 12 residues. CDR1 LGHNA and CDR2 YNFKEQ come from the germline V gene. CDR3 in DNA: TGTGCCAGCAGGTCTACAGGGGACGAGCAGTACTTC. It translates to CASRSTGDEQYF.

This clonotype was found a few times. This rearrangement joins TRBV3-1 to TRBJ2-4; 8 nucleotides align to TRBD2. The trim removed 3 bases at V and 3 bases at J, leaving 10 bases unmatched. In germline, CDR1 is LGHDT, CDR2 YNNKEL (reference sequence). This CDR3 comprises 17 residues. CDR3 sequence (DNA): TGTGCCAGCAGCCAGGGAGGACTAGCAGACTACAAAAACATTCAGTACTTC. Amino acid sequence: CASSQGGLADYKNIQYF. The full variable domain, its missing parts supplied by reference TRBV3-1 and TRBJ2-4, is DTAVSQTPKYLVTQMGNDKSIKCEQNLGHDTMYWYKQDSKKFLKIMFSYNNKELIINETVPNRFSPKSPDKAHLNLHINSLELGDSAVYFCASSQGGLADYKNIQYFGAGTRLSVL.

The table lists this clonotype with a few counts. The chain recombines TRBV10-3 with TRBJ2-5; 10 nucleotides line up with TRBD2. The J call may be faulty, since TRBJ2-1 better matches the DNA end. Germline V lookup: CDR1 ENHRY, CDR2 SYGVKD. The CDR3 has 16 amino acids. CDR3: CAISESSGRNLNEQFF. The CDR3 DNA follows: TGTGCCATCAGTGAGTCTAGCGGGAGGAATCTCAATGAGCAGTTCTTC.

The table lists this clonotype with a few counts. Germline and junction disagree at one end, which may indicate a read error. This chain uses TRBV24-1 with TRBJ2-1; D not resolved. This CDR3 contains 14 residues. In germline, CDR1 is KGHDR, CDR2 SFDVKD. CDR3 amino acids: CATSEDTAYNEQFF. The CDR3 bases are TGCGCCACCAGTGAAGATACGGCCTACAATGAGCAGTTCTTC.

V usage is TRBV19 and J usage is TRBJ2-5, with D uncertain. TRBJ2-7 explains the end of the DNA better; the J call may be wrong. Germline V CDR1 and CDR2: LNHDA, SQIVND (reference sequence). This CDR3 is 16 amino acids long. As DNA, the CDR3 is TGTGCCAGTAGTACCAACTCCGACATCGCGATCTACGAGCAGTACTTC. This sequence encodes CASSTNSDIAIYEQYF.

J is TRBJ2-5 and V is TRBV6-6; 7 bases agree with TRBD1. The J call may be wrong; the DNA end is better matched by TRBJ2-7. The CDR3 runs to 16 residues. Germline V gene data show CDR1 as MNHNY and CDR2 as SVGAGI (reference sequence). In nucleotides, the CDR3 is TGTGCCAGCAGTTACACGATCCGGGACAGTCGCCACGAGCAGTACGTC. As protein: CASSYTIRDSRHEQYV.

This rearrangement joins TRBV12-3 or TRBV12-4 to TRBJ1-2, with D hard to call. The ends were cut back, 2 bases at V and 6 bases at J, with 19 bases in the middle. The CDR3 extends over 16 amino acids. As DNA, the CDR3 is TGTGCCAGCAGTTTAACAGCGGGGTCCCCCGGGGATGGCTACACCTTC. Translated: CASSLTAGSPGDGYTF.

This clonotype was seen a handful of times. The chain is built from TRBV28 and TRBJ2-5; perhaps TRBD2 as D (5 bases). Germline CDR1 MDHEN, CDR2 SYDVKM. The CDR3 is made up of 15 amino acids. The V end lost 6 bases, the J end lost 0 bases, and 14 bases lay between the germline ends. CDR3 sequence reads: CASSPNLDYQETQYF. In nucleotides, the CDR3 is TGTGCCAGCAGCCCCAACTTGGACTACCAAGAGACCCAGTACTTC.